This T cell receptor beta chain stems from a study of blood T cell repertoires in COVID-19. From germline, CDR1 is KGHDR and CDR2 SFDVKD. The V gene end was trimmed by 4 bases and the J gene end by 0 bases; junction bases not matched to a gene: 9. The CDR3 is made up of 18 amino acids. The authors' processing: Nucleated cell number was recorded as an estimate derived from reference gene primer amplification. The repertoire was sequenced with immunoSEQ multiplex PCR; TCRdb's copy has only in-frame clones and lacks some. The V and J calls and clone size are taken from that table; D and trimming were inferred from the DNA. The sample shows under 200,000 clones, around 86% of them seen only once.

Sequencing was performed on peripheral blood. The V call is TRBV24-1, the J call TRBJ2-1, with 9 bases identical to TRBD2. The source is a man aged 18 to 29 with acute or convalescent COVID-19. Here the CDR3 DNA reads TGTGCCACCAGTGAAATAGGCGCTAGCGGGGACTCCTACAATGAGCAGTTCTTC. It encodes CATSEIGASGDSYNEQFF.